These 23 T cell receptor beta chains were all obtained from the same sample, sequenced in a study of spatial heterogeneity in lung cancer. Time point described: sample taken at primary tumor resection. TCRdb ran MiXCR on the 5' RACE reads and lists one entry per CDR3 protein. The repertoire holds around 89,000 distinct CDR3 sequences, with over 9.5% as singletons. The source material was PBMCs, sampled at surgery. The receptors shown here come from a male donor with early-stage non-small cell lung cancer.

This clonotype occurred a few times. V gene TRBV28 combines with J gene TRBJ2-7; no firm D call. The CDR3 is 11 amino acids. The germline V and J ends were trimmed by 6 bases and 3 bases, with 6 bases remaining between them. Per germline, CDR1 MDHEN and CDR2 SYDVKM. CDR3 sequence: CASSLFYEQYF. As DNA, the CDR3 is TGTGCCAGCAGCCTCTTCTACGAGCAGTACTTC.

V is TRBV7-2 and J is TRBJ2-1; 11 bases fit TRBD2. There are 15 residues in the CDR3. CDR1 and CDR2 from the germline V gene are SGHTA and FQGNSA. V lost 3 bases to trimming and J lost 5 bases; unmatched junction nucleotides: 3. For the CDR3, the DNA is TGTGCCAGCAGCTTGACTAGCGGGGTAAACAATGAGCAGTTCTTC. Its translation: CASSLTSGVNNEQFF.

The V gene is TRBV14, the J gene TRBJ2-7, with D unclear. Trimming shortened V by 1 base and J by 0 bases, and 10 bases separated the two germline ends. CDR1 is SGHDN and CDR2 is FVKESK in the germline V gene. The CDR3 runs 15 residues. The CDR3 loop reads CASSQGAAFSYEQYF. The CDR3 region has the DNA TGTGCCAGCAGCCAAGGCGCGGCTTTCTCCTACGAGCAGTACTTC.

The chain couples TRBV9 to TRBJ2-7; 8 bases align to TRBD2. Per germline, CDR1 SGDLS and CDR2 YYNGEE. V dropped 0 bases and J dropped 2; count of bases not matched to a gene: 4. The CDR3 covers 15 residues. The chain's CDR3 is CASSVAGGGTYEQYF. For the CDR3, the DNA is TGTGCCAGCAGCGTAGCTGGCGGGGGGACCTACGAGCAGTACTTC.

The CDR3: CASSRTGATAGYTF. CDR3 DNA: TGTGCCAGCAGCCGTACAGGGGCCACGGCCGGCTACACCTTC. The rearrangement links TRBV5-8 to TRBJ1-2; 7 bases agree with TRBD1. Germline lookup yields CDR1 SGHTS and CDR2 YDEGEE. This CDR3 region has 14 residues. The trim removed 4 bases at V and 8 bases at J, leaving 11 bases unmatched.

This clonotype came up a few times. This chain uses TRBV3-1 with TRBJ2-1; no clear D gene. The CDR3 length is 14 residues. The V end was cut by 0 bases, the J end by 6 bases, with 9 bases between. Germline V gives CDR1 LGHDT, CDR2 YNNKEL (reference sequence). CDR3 in DNA: TGTGCCAGCAGCCAAGATCGGAGCTCCAATGAGCAGTTCTTC. This sequence encodes CASSQDRSSNEQFF.

CDR3 sequence (DNA): TGTGCCAGCAGCTTACCCCGGACAGGGTCTCAGTACTTC. Its translation is CASSLPRTGSQYF. V usage is TRBV7-9 and J usage is TRBJ2-7; TRBD1 matches 8 bases. The CDR3 is made up of 13 amino acids. Germline loops: CDR1 SEHNR, CDR2 FQNEAQ (reference sequence). After removal of 2 bases from V and 10 bases from J, the junction contained 7 bases not matched to a gene.

Written as DNA, the CDR3 is TGTGCCAGCAGCCGGCGACAGGGGCCCTACGAGCAGTACTTC. Translated, it gives CASSRRQGPYEQYF. The chain employs TRBV14 and TRBJ2-7; the match to TRBD1 covers 8 bases. The CDR3 spans 14 residues. Germline assignment: CDR1 SGHDN and CDR2 FVKESK. V lost 4 bases, J lost 2 bases, and 4 bases stayed unmatched. The variable domain in full, with the rest retrieved from reference TRBV14 and TRBJ2-7, is EAGVTQFPSHSVIEKGQTVTLRCDPISGHDNLYWYRRVMGKEIKFLLHFVKESKQDESGMPNNRFLAERTGGTYSTLKVQPAELEDSGVYFCASSRRQGPYEQYFGPGTRLTVT.

This clonotype was observed a single time. V usage is TRBV6-2 or TRBV6-3 and J usage is TRBJ2-3; D is ambiguous. This CDR3 is built from 13 residues. Trimming stripped 5 bases from V and 5 bases from J, with 11 bases between. The germline CDR1 and CDR2 sequences are MNHEY and SVGEGT. This CDR3 reads CASSDGRRDTQYF. The CDR3 region has the DNA TGTGCCAGCAGTGACGGACGGCGAGATACGCAGTATTTT.

The table lists this clonotype with a few counts. The chain links TRBV12-3 or TRBV12-4 to TRBJ2-7; TRBD1 agrees at 10 bases. The trim removed 4 bases at V and 2 bases at J, leaving 2 bases unmatched. This CDR3 is built from 14 residues. The CDR3 sequence: CASSSGTGAYEQYF. CDR3 sequence (DNA): TGTGCCAGCAGTTCCGGGACAGGGGCCTACGAGCAGTACTTC.

This clonotype was seen at least ten times. The chain is built from TRBV6-6 and TRBJ2-3; 7 bases agree with TRBD2. Germline trimming cut 5 bases from V and 4 bases from J; bases unmatched to any gene: 6. The CDR3 totals 14 residues. Germline lookup yields CDR1 MNHNY and CDR2 SVGAGI (reference sequence). This CDR3 reads CASSDGGFSDTQYF. The CDR3 region has the DNA TGTGCCAGCAGTGACGGGGGGTTTTCAGATACGCAGTATTTT.

This clonotype was counted a few times. The chain recombines TRBV18 with TRBJ1-2; D is ambiguous. Per the germline V gene, CDR1 is KGHSH and CDR2 is LQKENI. V was shortened by 0 bases and J by 7 bases, with 15 bases between the two germline ends. This CDR3 region has 15 residues. The CDR3 DNA reads as TGTGCCAGCTCACCACCTCCACGGTTGGTAGGTGGCTACACCTTC. Its translation: CASSPPPRLVGGYTF.

This clonotype was counted many times. V gene TRBV5-1 combines with J gene TRBJ2-3; possibly TRBD1 or TRBD2 for D (6 bases each). The length of the CDR3 is 16 residues. CDR1 is SGHRS, CDR2 YFSETQ, per germline. Trimming stripped 0 bases from V and 3 bases from J, with 14 bases between. In DNA form, the CDR3 reads TGCGCCAGCAGCTTGGGGGCGGGACAAACGACAGATACGCAGTATTTT. Its translation: CASSLGAGQTTDTQYF.

This clonotype was picked up a small number of times. CDR3 in amino acids: CASGGANEQFF. The CDR3 DNA reads TGTGCCTCGGGGGGGGCCAATGAGCAGTTCTTC. The J gene is TRBJ2-1, the V gene TRBV24-1; 8 nucleotides align to TRBD2. CDR3 length: 11 residues. The germline V gene has CDR1 KGHDR and CDR2 SFDVKD. Unmatched junction bases numbered 3, after V lost 12 bases and J lost 6 bases.

This clonotype was observed a few times. This chain connects TRBV20-1 to TRBJ1-2; no clear D gene. The V end was cut by 5 bases, the J end by 8 bases, with 21 bases between. Germline-derived CDR1 and CDR2 are DFQATT and SNEGSKA (reference sequence). The CDR3 runs to 14 residues. The CDR3 sequence is CSAPGQLSSSGYTF. DNA of the CDR3: TGCAGTGCTCCCGGGCAACTATCTAGCAGCGGCTACACCTTC.

This clonotype occurred a few times. CDR3 sequence (DNA): TGTGCCAGCAGTGGTGCCAGGGGGAATGAAAAACTGTTTTTT. Protein sequence: CASSGARGNEKLFF. The rearrangement joins TRBV2 to TRBJ1-4; 7 nucleotides align to TRBD1. V shed 4 bases, J shed 5 bases, and the junction held 4 bases outside the gene matches. The CDR3 runs to 14 residues. Germline values: CDR1 SNHLY, CDR2 FYNNEI.

The gene calls are TRBV18 and TRBJ1-2; D gene ambiguous. Per germline, CDR1 KGHSH and CDR2 LQKENI. This CDR3 spans 14 amino acids. With 0 bases removed from V and 2 bases from J, the gap between germline ends came to 7 bases. Here the CDR3 DNA reads TGTGCCAGCTCACCACCGGGAGGGAACTATGGCTACACCTTC. It codes for CASSPPGGNYGYTF.

This clonotype was counted a few times. The chain is built from TRBV14 and TRBJ2-3; 9 bases align to TRBD2. The CDR3 totals 16 residues. Germline V CDR1 and CDR2: SGHDN, FVKESK. V lost 5 bases to trimming and J lost 2 bases; unmatched junction nucleotides: 8. The CDR3 is CASSSQLAGPTDTQYF. CDR3 nucleotide sequence: TGTGCCAGCAGCTCCCAACTAGCGGGCCCCACAGATACGCAGTATTTT.

The J gene is TRBJ1-5, the V gene TRBV24-1; 8 bases match TRBD1. The length of the CDR3 is 16 residues. The J segment lost 0 bases and the V segment lost 10 bases, leaving 10 bases of the junction unmatched. In germline, CDR1 is KGHDR, CDR2 SFDVKD. The CDR3 coding sequence is TGTGCCACGTCCGACAGGGGAGCTCTTAGCAATCAGCCCCAGCATTTT. Translation gives CATSDRGALSNQPQHF.

The rearrangement uses TRBV7-2 and TRBJ1-5; D ambiguous. The length of the CDR3 is 14 residues. Germline V gene sequence: CDR1 SGHTA, CDR2 FQGNSA. The V and J ends lost 5 bases and 3 bases respectively, with 11 bases between them. The CDR3 is CASSAPGFNQPQHF. The CDR3 DNA reads TGTGCCAGCAGCGCGCCGGGATTCAATCAGCCCCAGCATTTT. The full variable domain, rest sourced from reference TRBV7-2 and TRBJ1-5, is GAGVSQSPSNKVTEKGKDVELRCDPISGHTALYWYRQSLGQGLEFLIYFQGNSAPDKSGLPSDRFSAERTGGSVSTLTIQRTQQEDSAVYLCASSAPGFNQPQHFGDGTRLSIL.

This clonotype was seen a handful of times. The chain has TRBV5-1 and TRBJ2-5; D possibly uses TRBD1 or TRBD2 (6 bases each). Germline V gives CDR1 SGHRS, CDR2 YFSETQ. V lost 0 bases and J 7 bases, leaving 7 bases between the germline ends. This CDR3 has 12 residues. This CDR3 is CASSLEGGTQYF. The CDR3 nucleotides read TGCGCCAGCAGCTTGGAGGGGGGGACCCAGTACTTC.

A few counts support this clonotype. This chain uses TRBV5-4 with TRBJ1-1; D is ambiguous. Germline V gives CDR1 SGHNT, CDR2 YYREEE (reference sequence). V was cut by 4 bases and J by 1 base, with 8 bases left in between. This CDR3 has 13 amino acids. CDR3 amino acids: CASSPDTNTEAFF. The DNA of the CDR3 is TGTGCCAGCAGCCCCGATACGAACACTGAAGCTTTCTTT.

The rearrangement joins TRBV7-9 to TRBJ2-7, with 9 bases aligning to TRBD2. The CDR3 is made up of 14 amino acids. The germline gives CDR1 SEHNR, CDR2 FQNEAQ (reference sequence). Germline trimming cut 3 bases from V and 5 bases from J; bases unmatched to any gene: 5. CDR3 sequence (DNA): TGTGCCAGCAGCTTGGGACTAGCCGCGCACGAGCAGTACTTC. Its translation: CASSLGLAAHEQYF.